The 3 T cell receptor beta chains presented below share a single source sample, sequenced in a study of cytomegalovirus exposure and HLA in healthy donors. PCR involved 60 Vbeta and 13 Jbeta primers. Produced via immunoSEQ multiplex PCR; TCRdb's table is partial and in-frame only. The repertoire holds 130,000 to 150,000 clones, 75% to 80% seen once, with 4% to 6% in the top ten. Sequencing input: PBMCs. Receptors originate from a woman aged 45-65 years in good health and CMV-seronegative.

This clone showed up just once. The V call is TRBV11-2, the J call TRBJ2-7; 7 bases line up with TRBD2. Germline loops: CDR1 SGHAT, CDR2 FQNNGV. The CDR3 sequence is 14 residues long. V was pared by 5 bases and J by 5 bases, with 9 bases of the junction left unmatched. The CDR3: CASSPWEGRNEQYF. As DNA, the CDR3 is TGTGCCAGCAGCCCCTGGGAGGGACGCAACGAGCAGTACTTC.

V usage is TRBV27 and J usage is TRBJ2-1, with a tentative D call TRBD2 (6 bases). Per germline, CDR1 MNHEY and CDR2 SMNVEV (reference sequence). The CDR3 has 16 residues. Trimming took 6 bases from V and 7 from J, leaving 22 bases between them. The CDR3 spells CASRHNQAGSWNEQFF. CDR3 in DNA: TGTGCCAGCAGACACAACCAAGCCGGGAGCTGGAATGAGCAGTTCTTC.

The chain employs TRBV7-2 and TRBJ2-2; D might be TRBD1 (5 bases). Germline CDR1 is SGHTA and CDR2 is FQGNSA. The V gene lost 1 base and the J gene lost 3 bases, with 6 bases spanning the gap. The CDR3 extends over 14 amino acids. For the CDR3, the DNA is TGTGCCAGCAGCTTAGAGGGGTACACCGGGGAGCTGTTTTTT. Translated: CASSLEGYTGELFF.